This T cell receptor (beta chain) was recorded in a study of blood T cell repertoires in COVID-19. At the level of the study: Collection of acute and convalescent COVID-19 samples took place in the United States, Italy and Spain.

Cohort 3 donors counted as recovered after two negative PCRs, clearance, or resolved symptoms. Germline V gene lookup returns CDR1 GTSNPN and CDR2 SVGIG (reference sequence). CDR3 size: 15 residues. Trimming shortened V by 0 bases and J by 1 base, and 12 bases separated the two germline ends. In the study's own analysis: The assay estimated nucleated cells by amplifying reference gene primers. Sequenced by immunoSEQ multiplex PCR; TCRdb stores in-frame clones only, minus some. Clone size and the V and J calls come from that table; the DNA yielded D and trimming. Of around 300,000 clones detected, 90% appear once; the ten largest clones hold 0.95% to 1.3%.

The sequence came from a woman younger than 45 who had recovered from COVID-19. The V and J genes are TRBV30 and TRBJ1-1, with D possibly TRBD1 on 6 matching bases. The specimen was PBMCs or T cells enriched from blood (not recorded which). In nucleotides, the CDR3 is TGTGCCTGGAGTGTACTGGAAGGGGGGAACACTGAAGCTTTCTTT. This sequence encodes CAWSVLEGGNTEAFF.